The 23 T cell receptor beta chains in this list originate from one sample, sequenced in a study of cytomegalovirus exposure and HLA in healthy donors. With 60 Vbeta and 13 Jbeta primers, the PCR was carried out. Using immunoSEQ multiplex PCR, the repertoire was profiled, and TCRdb retains in-frame clones only, with some absent. The sample lists about 170,000 clones, 80% to 90% occurring once. What was sequenced was PBMCs. The receptors originated from a man between 18 and 29 years old in good health and CMV-seropositive.

J is TRBJ1-2 and V is TRBV5-4; 8 bases align to TRBD1. Germline V gene data show CDR1 as SGHNT and CDR2 as YYREEE (reference sequence). V trimming: 2 bases; J trimming: 8 bases; junction bases outside the gene matches: 11. CDR3 length: 15 residues. As DNA, the CDR3 is TGTGCCAGCAGCTTTTGGGACAGGCCTTTGGTCGGCTACACCTTC. This encodes CASSFWDRPLVGYTF.

CDR3 residues: CASSEGLAGEQFF. In DNA, the CDR3 is TGTGCCAGCAGTGAGGGGCTAGCGGGTGAGCAGTTCTTC. V usage is TRBV2 and J usage is TRBJ2-1; 8 nucleotides agree with TRBD2. Germline V gene sequence: CDR1 SNHLY, CDR2 FYNNEI. The CDR3 totals 13 residues. V gave up 3 bases and J gave up 9 bases; unmatched junction bases: 4.

This clone was picked up many times. CDR3 sequence reads: CASRTSSGGENIQYF. DNA for the CDR3: TGTGCCAGCAGAACCTCTAGCGGGGGTGAAAACATTCAGTACTTC. The V call is TRBV2, the J call TRBJ2-4; TRBD2 aligns across 10 bases. Germline V gene lookup returns CDR1 SNHLY and CDR2 FYNNEI. Trimming cost V 6 bases and J 5 bases; bases outside gene matches: 7. CDR3 length: 15 residues.

V and J are TRBV7-9 and TRBJ1-2; the D gene is possibly TRBD1 (6 bases). This CDR3 has 14 residues. V lost 4 bases to trimming and J lost 4 bases, with 13 bases between them. Germline V gene lookup returns CDR1 SEHNR and CDR2 FQNEAQ (reference sequence). The CDR3: CASSWNREPYGYTF. The DNA for the CDR3 is TGTGCCAGCAGCTGGAACAGGGAACCCTATGGCTACACCTTC.

The chain combines TRBV9 with TRBJ1-5, with D unclear. V was cut by 3 bases and J by 6 bases, with 10 bases left in between. Germline V gene data show CDR1 as SGDLS and CDR2 as YYNGEE. This CDR3 spans 13 amino acids. CDR3 in amino acids: CASSAGGTQPQHF. The CDR3 coding sequence is TGTGCCAGCAGCGCCGGAGGAACTCAGCCCCAGCATTTT.

V is TRBV5-1 and J is TRBJ2-2; 14 bases align to TRBD2. The CDR3 extends over 18 amino acids. J lost 2 bases, V lost 3 bases, and 6 bases had no gene match. Per the germline V gene, CDR1 is SGHRS and CDR2 is YFSETQ. CDR3: CASSWWGLAGDNTGELFF. The CDR3 DNA is TGCGCCAGCAGCTGGTGGGGACTAGCGGGGGACAACACCGGGGAGCTGTTTTTT.

CDR3 residues: CASIRTANSGNTIYF. The DNA of the CDR3 is TGTGCCAGCATCAGGACTGCGAACTCTGGAAACACCATATATTTT. This rearrangement joins TRBV7-9 to TRBJ1-3; no firm D call. Between the trimmed V and J ends, which lost 7 bases and 0 bases, there was a span of 13 bases. CDR1 is SEHNR, CDR2 FQNEAQ, per germline (reference sequence). This CDR3 has 15 amino acids. Complete variable domain (other parts from reference TRBV7-9 and TRBJ1-3): DTGVSQNPRHKITKRGQNVTFRCDPISEHNRLYWYRQTLGQGPEFLTYFQNEAQLEKSRLLSDRFSAERPKGSFSTLEIQRTEQGDSAMYLCASIRTANSGNTIYFGEGSWLTVV.

The chain uses TRBV9 and TRBJ1-2; 8 nucleotides line up with TRBD1. The ends lost 0 bases at V and 3 bases at J; junction bases unmatched: 10. CDR3 length: 17 residues. Germline V gene lookup returns CDR1 SGDLS and CDR2 YYNGEE. CDR3 in amino acids: CASSVAIEDRADYGYTF. The CDR3 nucleotides read TGTGCCAGCAGCGTAGCTATCGAGGACAGGGCAGACTATGGCTACACCTTC.

J is TRBJ1-2 and V is TRBV5-1, with a possible D match to TRBD1 (6 bases). The CDR3 consists of 13 residues. Trimming shortened V by 4 bases and J by 10 bases, and 17 bases separated the two germline ends. In germline, CDR1 is SGHRS, CDR2 YFSETQ. Here the CDR3 reads CASSVRRGVAYTF. CDR3 in DNA: TGCGCCAGCAGCGTCCGCAGGGGAGTAGCCTACACCTTC.

The gene calls are TRBV18 and TRBJ2-7, with a weak D call TRBD2 (6 bases). CDR1 and CDR2 from the germline V gene are KGHSH and LQKENI. The CDR3 contains 14 residues. Trimming removed 6 bases at V and 2 bases at J, with 14 bases between. In DNA, the CDR3 is TGTGCCAGCTCTACCGGGACTGATCCCTACGAGCAGTACTTC. It encodes CASSTGTDPYEQYF.

The chain has TRBV11-3 and TRBJ1-2; 8 bases fit TRBD1. Losses at the gene ends were 4 bases for V and 2 bases for J; bases not matched to a gene: 3. Germline V gene data show CDR1 as SGHNT and CDR2 as YENEEA. CDR3 length: 14 residues. CDR3 coding DNA: TGTGCCAGCAGCTCGACAGGGGCCAACTATGGCTACACCTTC. Protein: CASSSTGANYGYTF.

The chain carries TRBV19 and TRBJ2-3; D is unresolved. The V and J ends lost 5 bases and 3 bases respectively, with 9 bases between them. CDR3 length: 13 amino acids. Germline CDR1 reads LNHDA; CDR2 reads SQIVND (reference sequence). The CDR3 coding sequence is TGTGCCAGTAGTGAGCAGGCGACAGATACGCAGTATTTT. This encodes CASSEQATDTQYF.

This chain links TRBV4-2 with TRBJ2-4; D perhaps matches TRBD1 (5 bases). The length of the CDR3 is 15 residues. V gave up 1 base and J gave up 5 bases, with 12 bases separating them. The germline V gene has CDR1 LGHNA and CDR2 YNFKEQ. In DNA, the CDR3 is TGTGCCAGCAGCCAAGTTCTAGACAGTCAAAACATTCAGTACTTC. Its protein is CASSQVLDSQNIQYF.

V gene TRBV7-8 combines with J gene TRBJ2-3, with D perhaps TRBD2 (5 bases). The CDR3 covers 16 residues. Germline V CDR1 and CDR2: SGHVS, FQNEAQ. Trimming cost V 5 bases and J 0 bases, with 15 bases left between them. CDR3 DNA: TGTGCCAGCAGCGTCCAGGCGACTATGAGCACAGATACGCAGTATTTT. This translates into CASSVQATMSTDTQYF.

The chain combines TRBV28 with TRBJ1-5; 7 nucleotides agree with TRBD1. CDR1 MDHEN and CDR2 SYDVKM come from the germline V gene. The CDR3 is 16 residues long. J lost 6 bases, V lost 6 bases, and 14 bases had no gene match. The CDR3 DNA follows: TGTGCCAGCAGCACCTTTCGGACAGGTGTCGGTCAGCCCCAGCATTTT. It yields the protein CASSTFRTGVGQPQHF.

This clone occurred a few times. The chain links TRBV7-9 to TRBJ1-1; tentatively, D is TRBD1 (6 bases). V shed 5 bases and J shed 7 bases, with 14 bases lying between them. Germline V gene sequence: CDR1 SEHNR, CDR2 FQNEAQ (reference sequence). The CDR3 loop spans 13 amino acids. CDR3 DNA sequence: TGTGCCAGCAGCCCGCAGGGGAATGGTGAAGCTTTCTTT. This translates into CASSPQGNGEAFF. The variable domain in full, with the rest retrieved from reference TRBV7-9 and TRBJ1-1, is DTGVSQNPRHKITKRGQNVTFRCDPISEHNRLYWYRQTLGQGPEFLTYFQNEAQLEKSRLLSDRFSAERPKGSFSTLEIQRTEQGDSAMYLCASSPQGNGEAFFGQGTRLTVV.

V and J are TRBV15 and TRBJ2-5; D is unclear. The tail of the sequence fits TRBJ2-7 better, so the J call may be wrong. Germline assignment: CDR1 LNHNV and CDR2 YYDKDF (reference sequence). The CDR3 contains 13 residues. The CDR3 nucleotides are TGTGCCACCAGCAGAGATGGTGCCTACGAGCAGTACTTC. It codes for CATSRDGAYEQYF.

J is TRBJ1-1 and V is TRBV27; 9 bases fit TRBD1. There are 13 residues in the CDR3. Germline CDR1 MNHEY, CDR2 SMNVEV (reference sequence). V was pared by 7 bases and J by 4 bases, with 4 bases of the junction left unmatched. CDR3 nucleotides: TGTGCCAGCACCGGACAGGGGAGCACTGAAGCTTTCTTT. Translating it yields CASTGQGSTEAFF.

The chain combines TRBV18 with TRBJ2-7; 12 bases line up with TRBD1. V lost 5 bases to trimming and J lost 6 bases; unmatched junction nucleotides: 5. This CDR3 comprises 14 residues. From germline, CDR1 is KGHSH and CDR2 LQKENI. The CDR3 bases are TGTGCCAGCTCAGGGGACAGGGGGCTTCGCGAGCAGTACTTC. Translation gives CASSGDRGLREQYF. Looking up the rest from reference TRBV18 and TRBJ2-7 gives the full variable domain: NAGVMQNPRHLVRRRGQEARLRCSPMKGHSHVYWYRQLPEEGLKFMVYLQKENIIDESGMPKERFSAEFPKEGPSILRIQQVVRGDSAAYFCASSGDRGLREQYFGPGTRLTVT.

The chain carries TRBV7-2 and TRBJ2-7; possibly TRBD1 for D (6 bases). Germline CDR1 reads SGHTA; CDR2 reads FQGNSA. CDR3 length: 14 residues. Between the trimmed V and J ends, which lost 6 bases and 0 bases, there was a span of 12 bases. The CDR3 protein is CASRPGVSSYEQYF. As DNA, the CDR3 is TGTGCCAGCAGGCCAGGGGTAAGCTCCTACGAGCAGTACTTC. Together with reference TRBV7-2 and TRBJ2-7, the CDR3 gives the full variable domain: GAGVSQSPSNKVTEKGKDVELRCDPISGHTALYWYRQSLGQGLEFLIYFQGNSAPDKSGLPSDRFSAERTGGSVSTLTIQRTQQEDSAVYLCASRPGVSSYEQYFGPGTRLTVT.

This chain joins TRBV5-6 and TRBJ2-7; TRBD2 matches 10 bases. Per the germline V gene, CDR1 is SGHDT and CDR2 is YYEEEE. The trim removed 4 bases at V and 4 bases at J, leaving 5 bases unmatched. The CDR3 is 14 amino acids. The chain's CDR3 is CASSPGLAVYEQYF. The DNA of the CDR3 is TGTGCCAGCAGCCCCGGACTAGCGGTTTACGAGCAGTACTTC.

The gene calls are TRBV19 and TRBJ2-7, with 8 bases matching TRBD1. CDR3 length equals 13 residues. The trim removed 5 bases at V and 4 bases at J, leaving 4 bases unmatched. Germline assignment: CDR1 LNHDA and CDR2 SQIVND (reference sequence). The CDR3 reads CASSARTGYEQYF. CDR3 in DNA: TGTGCCAGTAGTGCCAGGACAGGGTACGAGCAGTACTTC.

The chain employs TRBV4-3 and TRBJ1-4; perhaps TRBD1 as D (6 bases). CDR1 LGHNA and CDR2 YSLEER come from the germline V gene. V lost 4 bases and J 6 bases, leaving 15 bases between the germline ends. This CDR3 is 15 amino acids long. CDR3 loop: CASSRRTVGDEKLFF. For the CDR3, the DNA is TGCGCCAGCAGCCGCAGGACAGTGGGGGATGAAAAACTGTTTTTT.